The T cell receptor beta chain under discussion was sequenced for a study of Graves' ophthalmopathy and Graves' hyperthyroidism. Study background: Stable hyperthyroidism was defined by absence of ophthalmopathy within 18 months of follow-up.

Aged 18 to 65, the patients with hyperthyroidism had under 2 months' duration and were newly diagnosed. Orbital computed tomography, thyroid ultrasound, TRAb, serum thyroxine and clinical symptoms formed the basis of diagnosis. Per germline, CDR1 DFQATT and CDR2 SNEGSKA (reference sequence). V gave up 6 bases and J gave up 0 bases; unmatched junction bases: 15. This CDR3 is 17 amino acids long. Using RNA transcripts, the TCR beta CDR3 regions were amplified. Following a first-round RT-PCR that used HTBI primers, a second-round multiplex PCR was carried out. TCRdb reprocessed the multiplex PCR reads with MiXCR, giving one entry per CDR3 protein. This table holds about 550,000 distinct CDR3 sequences, 35% to 40% found once.

The sample taken for sequencing was peripheral blood or thyroid tissue (not recorded which). The TCR was taken from an adult man with Graves' hyperthyroidism. The J gene is TRBJ2-3, the V gene TRBV20-1; 7 nucleotides line up with TRBD2. CDR3 loop: CSAKGLAAFISTDTQYF. The CDR3 DNA is TGCAGTGCCAAGGGGCTAGCGGCCTTCATTAGCACAGATACGCAGTATTTT.